This TCR beta chain was sequenced in a study of T cells in localized non-small cell lung cancer. Whole-study findings and limits: Uninvolved adjacent lung had more T cell clonality than any other tissue, topping tumor. Appearing in adjacent lung were a median about 50 of the top 100 tumor clones.

Concerning this clone itself: What it recognizes is unknown.

TCRdb keeps only in-frame clones here, not all; method: immunoSEQ multiplex PCR. This sample yields fewer than 1,000 clones, of which about 24% are seen a single time; around 25% belongs to the top ten. CDR3 length: 16 amino acids. The V segment lost 0 bases and the J segment 0 bases; nucleotides outside the gene matches: 4. Free of atypia, the adjacent lung was collected at least 2 cm away from the tumor margin. V usage is TRBV23-1 and J usage is TRBJ1-2, with 7 bases aligning to TRBD1. TRBV23-1 is annotated as an ORF whose role is uncertain. This TCR was recovered from a man aged 40-75 years with stage I squamous cell lung carcinoma. The starting material was normal lung tissue next to the tumor, obtained before any cancer treatment. CDR3 loop: CASSQSGDSSNYGYTF. CDR3 DNA sequence: TGCGCCAGCAGTCAATCGGGGGACAGCTCTAACTATGGCTACACCTTC.